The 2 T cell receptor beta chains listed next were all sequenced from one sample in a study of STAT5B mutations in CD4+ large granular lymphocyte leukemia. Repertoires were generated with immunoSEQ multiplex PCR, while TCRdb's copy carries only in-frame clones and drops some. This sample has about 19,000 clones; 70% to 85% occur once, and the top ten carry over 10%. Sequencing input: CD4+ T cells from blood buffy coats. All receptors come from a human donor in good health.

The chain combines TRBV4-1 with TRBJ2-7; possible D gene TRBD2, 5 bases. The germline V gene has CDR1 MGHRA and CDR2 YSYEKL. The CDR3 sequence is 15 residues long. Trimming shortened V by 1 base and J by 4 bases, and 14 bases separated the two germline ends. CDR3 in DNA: TGCGCCAGCAGCCAAGGGATAGCGCCTTATTACGAGCAGTACTTC. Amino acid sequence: CASSQGIAPYYEQYF.

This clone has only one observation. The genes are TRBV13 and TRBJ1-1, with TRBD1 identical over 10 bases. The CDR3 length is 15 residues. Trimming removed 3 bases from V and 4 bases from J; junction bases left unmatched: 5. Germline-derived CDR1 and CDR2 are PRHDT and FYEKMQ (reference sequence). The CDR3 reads CASSFLTGGFTEAFF. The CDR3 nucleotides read TGTGCCAGCAGCTTTCTGACAGGGGGCTTCACTGAAGCTTTCTTT. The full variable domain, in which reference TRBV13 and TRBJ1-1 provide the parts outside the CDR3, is AAGVIQSPRHLIKEKRETATLKCYPIPRHDTVYWYQQGPGQDPQFLISFYEKMQSDKGSIPDRFSAQQFSDYHSELNMSSLELGDSALYFCASSFLTGGFTEAFFGQGTRLTVV.